The text below deals with one TCR beta chain. The target antigen is unknown. PCR primers comprised 60 Vbeta and 13 Jbeta primers. Methods used by the authors: Around 12 million of tens of millions of unique TCR beta chains were shared, per a later count. Libraries were prepared by immunoSEQ multiplex PCR; TCRdb keeps only in-frame clonotypes and omits some of them. V and J calls plus clone size are reproduced from that table; the DNA served to infer D and trimming. The repertoire holds about 180,000 clones, with 75% to 85% as singletons. This entry comes from a study of cytomegalovirus exposure and HLA in healthy donors. Findings and limits, study-wide: CMV serostatus was the only recorded immune exposure for donors. Common viral pathogens seemed, in a later analysis, to connect with several of the most significant clusters. In a later analysis, an Asian-associated ancestry cluster reportedly showed fewer N-insertions than the roughly 700-donor mean.

Germline V CDR1 and CDR2: SGHRS, YFSETQ. Trimming removed 4 bases from V and 0 bases from J, with 15 bases in between. This CDR3 comprises 16 residues. The receptor was derived from a young man in good health and CMV-seropositive. V and J are TRBV5-1 and TRBJ2-3; TRBD1 might be the D (6 bases). The sample consisted of PBMCs. DNA for the CDR3: TGCGCCAGCAGCCCCCAGACAGGCTCTAGCACAGATACGCAGTATTTT. It yields the protein CASSPQTGSSTDTQYF.